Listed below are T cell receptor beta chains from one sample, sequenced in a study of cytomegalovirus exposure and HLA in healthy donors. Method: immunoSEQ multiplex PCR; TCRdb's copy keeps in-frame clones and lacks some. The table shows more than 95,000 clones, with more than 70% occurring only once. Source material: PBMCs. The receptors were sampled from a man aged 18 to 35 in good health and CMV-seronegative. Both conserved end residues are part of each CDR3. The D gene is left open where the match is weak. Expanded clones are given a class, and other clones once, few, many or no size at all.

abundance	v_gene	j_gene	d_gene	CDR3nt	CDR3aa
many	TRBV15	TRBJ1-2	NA	TGTGCCACCAGCACCACAGTAGCGGACTATGGCTACACCTTC	CATSTTVADYGYTF
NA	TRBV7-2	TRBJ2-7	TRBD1	TGTGCCAGCAGCCCCCGGGACAGGGCGCCCTACGAGCAGTACTTC	CASSPRDRAPYEQYF
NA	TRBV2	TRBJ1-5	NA	TGTGCCAGCACAGGGATGAATCAGCCCCAGCATTTT	CASTGMNQPQHF
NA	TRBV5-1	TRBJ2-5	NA	TGCGCCAGCAGCTTGATTCAGGGGCTGCGGGAGACCCAGTACTTC	CASSLIQGLRETQYF
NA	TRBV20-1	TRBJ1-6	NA	TGCAGTGCAAACGGTTACACGGGTCTCCACTTT	CSANGYTGLHF
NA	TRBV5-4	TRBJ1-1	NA	TGTGCCAGCAGCCGGGGGTGGGGACGGAACACTGAAGCTTTCTTT	CASSRGWGRNTEAFF
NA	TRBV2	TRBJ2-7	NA	TGTGCCAGCAGTCCGACAGAGTTAGGGGAGCAGTACTTC	CASSPTELGEQYF
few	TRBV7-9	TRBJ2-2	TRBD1	TGTGCCAGCAGCGTATGGACAGGGAGCACCGGGGAGCTGTTTTTT	CASSVWTGSTGELFF
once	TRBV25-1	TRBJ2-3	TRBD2	TGTGCCAGCAGTGTAGCGGGGGCCCCTGCGGGCACGCAGTATTTT	CASSVAGAPAGTQYF
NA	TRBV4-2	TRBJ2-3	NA	TGTGCCAGCAGCCAACCCGGACGGGGTCTAGCCAGGAGCACAGATACGCAGTATTTT	CASSQPGRGLARSTDTQYF
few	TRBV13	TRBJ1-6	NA	TGTGCCAGCAGCTTATCTGCAGTCTATAATTCACCCCTCCACTTT	CASSLSAVYNSPLHF
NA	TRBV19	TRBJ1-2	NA	TGTGCCAGTAGTACCTCCGCAGGGGTTAACTATGGCTACACCTTC	CASSTSAGVNYGYTF
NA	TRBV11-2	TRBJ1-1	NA	TGTGCCAGCAGCTTAGTTGGTCGGGGAGTTATGAACACTGAAGCTTTCTTT	CASSLVGRGVMNTEAFF
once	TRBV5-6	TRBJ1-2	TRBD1	TGTGCCAGCAGCTCACCCTCAGGACAGGGGGCGAGGGGCTACACCTTC	CASSSPSGQGARGYTF
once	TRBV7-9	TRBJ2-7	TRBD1	TGTGCCAGCAGCTCCCACAGGGACAGCTCCTACGAGCAGTACTTC	CASSSHRDSSYEQYF
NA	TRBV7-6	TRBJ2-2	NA	TGTGCCAGCAGCTTAGCCGCGGACTACCCAACCGGGGAGCTGTTTTTT	CASSLAADYPTGELFF
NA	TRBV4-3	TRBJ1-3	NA	TGCGCCAGCAGCCAAGACCCTGGCCCTCGAAACACCATATATTTT	CASSQDPGPRNTIYF
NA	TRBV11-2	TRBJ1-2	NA	TGTGCCAGCAGCTTATCCCCCTCCGGGGGGGGCGATGGCTACACCTTC	CASSLSPSGGGDGYTF
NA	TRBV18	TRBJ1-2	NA	TGTGCCAGCTCACCACCTCCCGACAGTTTCTCCTATGGCTACACCTTC	CASSPPPDSFSYGYTF